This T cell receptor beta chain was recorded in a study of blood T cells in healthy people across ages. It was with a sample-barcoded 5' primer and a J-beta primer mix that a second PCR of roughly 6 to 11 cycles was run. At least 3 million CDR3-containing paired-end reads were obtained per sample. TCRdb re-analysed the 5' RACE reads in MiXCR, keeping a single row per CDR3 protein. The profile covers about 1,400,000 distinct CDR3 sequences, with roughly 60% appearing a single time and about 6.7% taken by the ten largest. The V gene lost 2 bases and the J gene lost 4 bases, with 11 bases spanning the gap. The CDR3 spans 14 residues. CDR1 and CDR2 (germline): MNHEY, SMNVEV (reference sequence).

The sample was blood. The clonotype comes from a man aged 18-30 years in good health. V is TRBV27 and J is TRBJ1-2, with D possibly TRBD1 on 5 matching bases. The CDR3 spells CASSLGGSVYGYTF. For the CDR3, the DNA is TGTGCCAGCAGTTTAGGGGGGTCAGTCTATGGCTACACCTTC.